This TCR beta chain was retrieved from a study of T cells in Graves' hyperthyroidism and ophthalmopathy. Amplification of TCR beta CDR3 regions was performed using RNA transcripts as template. First-round RT-PCR of the TCR CDR3 relied on the HTBI primer set. MiXCR was run by TCRdb on the multiplex PCR reads, yielding one entry per CDR3 protein. Here the sample spans 600,000 to 850,000 distinct CDR3 sequences, roughly 20% being singletons. The CDR3 extends over 14 amino acids. CDR1 and CDR2 from the germline V gene are PRHDT and FYEKMQ (reference sequence). Between the trimmed V and J ends, which lost 4 bases and 3 bases, there was a span of 9 bases. Clinical symptoms, serum thyroxine, TRAb, thyroid ultrasound and orbital computed tomography established diagnosis. A sample of blood taken at first hyperthyroidism diagnosis preceded any ophthalmopathy symptoms. As to this clonotype: What it recognizes is unknown.

Broader study findings: Most clonotypes that expanded in the thyroid above 0.001 also showed up in blood. Progression to ophthalmopathy was predicted a median of 6.5 months early.

The chain couples TRBV13 to TRBJ2-2; D is ambiguous. Sequencing used blood. This clonotype originated in a woman in her fifties or sixties with Graves' hyperthyroidism that later progressed to Graves' ophthalmopathy. The CDR3 nucleotides read TGTGCCAGCAGCTCCGAGTATTACACCGGGGAGCTGTTTTTT. It specifies CASSSEYYTGELFF.